Listed below are T cell receptor beta chains from one sample, sequenced in a study of Ad26.COV2.S vaccination and SARS-CoV-2 variants. Libraries were prepared by immunoSEQ multiplex PCR; TCRdb keeps only in-frame clonotypes and omits some of them. The sample comprises 350,000 to 400,000 clones, 80% to 90% of which are singletons, and under 4% rests with the top ten. This material consisted of peripheral blood, taken in a trial of Ad26.COV2.S vaccine versus placebo. These TCRs come from a person between 18 and 65 years old who received the Ad26.COV2.S COVID-19 vaccine or a placebo. Each CDR3 is given with its conserved first and last residue. The D gene is left open where the match is weak. Where a row states a size, it is once, few, many or the class of an expanded clone; other rows omit it.

j_call clone_size v_call d_call cdr3_aa cdr3_nt
TRBJ2-1 - TRBV4-3 TRBD2 CASSQDWASGAYQQFF TGCGCCAGCAGCCAAGATTGGGCTAGCGGGGCTTATCAACAGTTCTTC
TRBJ2-7 - TRBV25-1 - CASSAQGRAPYEQYF TGTGCCAGCAGCGCCCAGGGGAGAGCACCCTACGAGCAGTACTTC
TRBJ1-2 - TRBV6-2/TRBV6-3 TRBD1 CASSPGTGGAYGYTF TGTGCCAGCAGTCCCGGGACAGGGGGCGCCTATGGCTACACCTTC
TRBJ1-1 - TRBV2 - CASRGGRQNTEAFF TGTGCCAGCAGGGGCGGGCGGCAGAACACTGAAGCTTTCTTT
TRBJ1-2 once TRBV5-4 - CASRHSTYGYTF TGTGCCAGCAGACATAGTACCTATGGCTACACCTTC
TRBJ2-1 - TRBV4-3 - CASSQARRIVDEQFF TGCGCCAGCAGCCAAGCTAGGAGGATCGTCGATGAGCAGTTCTTC
TRBJ2-7 - TRBV19 - CASRGTGEKGYEQYF TGTGCCAGTAGGGGCACAGGCGAAAAGGGCTACGAGCAGTACTTC
TRBJ1-5 - TRBV2 - CASRGRFSNQPQHF TGTGCCAGCCGGGGACGGTTTAGCAATCAGCCCCAGCATTTT
TRBJ1-1 - TRBV7-9 TRBD1 CASSLRTGLMNTEAFF TGTGCCAGCAGCTTACGGACAGGGCTAATGAACACTGAAGCTTTCTTT
TRBJ1-4 - TRBV3-1/TRBV3-2 - CASSRTAQTNEKLFF TGTGCCAGCAGCCGGACAGCACAAACTAATGAAAAACTGTTTTTT
TRBJ2-1 - TRBV6-5 - CAGSSEAGNEQFF TGTGCCGGGTCTAGTGAGGCGGGCAATGAGCAGTTCTTC
TRBJ1-1 once TRBV21-1 - CASSFPGRGANGPFF TGTGCCAGCAGCTTCCCCGGACGGGGAGCTAATGGGCCTTTCTTT
TRBJ1-1 - TRBV7-9 - CASSPPVGPEAFF TGTGCCAGCAGCCCCCCTGTGGGGCCAGAAGCTTTCTTT
TRBJ2-1 - TRBV7-2 TRBD2 CASSLAGGSHNEQFF TGTGCCAGCAGCTTGGCGGGGGGGTCCCACAATGAGCAGTTCTTC
TRBJ1-3 - TRBV12-3/TRBV12-4 - CASRDPAGNTIYF TGTGCCAGCAGGGACCCGGCTGGAAACACCATATATTTT
TRBJ1-6 - TRBV9 - CASSDHRNENSPLHF TGTGCCAGCAGCGATCATAGGAATGAGAATTCACCCCTCCACTTT
TRBJ2-3 - TRBV5-1 - CASSPGDTQYF TGCGCCAGCAGCCCTGGTGATACGCAGTATTTT
TRBJ1-1 - TRBV7-9 - CASSPIPRIARARWTEAFF TGTGCCAGCAGCCCCATACCCCGCATTGCCAGGGCGCGGTGGACTGAAGCTTTCTTT
TRBJ2-7 - TRBV18 TRBD1 CASSSGQGGEQYF TGTGCCAGCTCATCCGGACAGGGTGGCGAGCAGTACTTC
TRBJ1-2 once TRBV2 - CASSAEELSYGYTF TGTGCCAGCAGTGCGGAGGAATTAAGCTATGGCTACACCTTC
TRBJ1-5 - TRBV4-2 - CASSLDGQPQHF TGTGCCAGCAGCCTCGACGGTCAGCCCCAGCATTTT
TRBJ2-5 - TRBV3-1/TRBV3-2 - CASSQEAGYETQYF TGTGCCAGCAGCCAAGAGGCAGGGTACGAGACCCAGTACTTC
TRBJ2-7 once TRBV4-1 TRBD2 CASSRGLPGGSYEQYF TGCGCCAGCAGCCGAGGACTCCCGGGGGGTTCCTACGAGCAGTACTTC
TRBJ1-2 once TRBV4-1 - CASSQETGRAYGYTF TGCGCCAGCAGCCAAGAAACAGGGAGAGCCTATGGCTACACCTTC
TRBJ2-7 - TRBV7-9 TRBD2 CASSLAFVAGGRNEQYF TGTGCCAGCAGCTTAGCGTTCGTAGCGGGGGGGCGAAACGAGCAGTACTTC
TRBJ2-5 - TRBV15 - CATSREVGETQYF TGTGCCACCAGCAGAGAAGTGGGAGAGACCCAGTACTTC
TRBJ1-4 - TRBV6-5 - CASRILGAPNEKLFF TGTGCCAGCAGGATTCTGGGGGCACCTAATGAAAAACTGTTTTTT
TRBJ1-4 - TRBV18 - CASSPGGDEKLFF TGTGCCAGCTCTCCAGGTGGGGATGAAAAACTGTTTTTT
TRBJ2-1 - TRBV20-1 TRBD2 CSASYRRGGHNEQFF TGCAGTGCTAGTTATAGACGGGGGGGCCACAATGAGCAGTTCTTC
TRBJ1-1 - TRBV6-4 - CASSDSKPYMNTEAFF TGTGCCAGCAGTGACTCGAAGCCCTACATGAACACTGAAGCTTTCTTT
TRBJ2-1 - TRBV15 - CATSRGRDSYNEQFF TGTGCCACCAGCAGGGGGAGGGACAGCTACAATGAGCAGTTCTTC
TRBJ1-2 once TRBV14 - CASSQEARAGYTF TGTGCCAGCAGCCAAGAGGCCCGAGCCGGCTACACCTTC
TRBJ1-6 - TRBV27 - CASSSLGVSPLHF TGTGCCAGCAGTTCTCTGGGGGTTTCACCCCTCCACTTT
TRBJ2-2 - TRBV27 TRBD1 CASSHDWDSKRSGELFF TGTGCCAGCAGCCACGATTGGGACAGTAAACGGTCCGGGGAGCTGTTTTTT
TRBJ1-1 - TRBV5-1 - CASSLQGSAEAFF TGCGCCAGCAGCCTACAGGGATCCGCTGAAGCTTTCTTT
TRBJ1-2 - TRBV10-3 TRBD1 CAISVGTGGNYGYTF TGTGCCATCAGTGTCGGGACAGGGGGCAACTATGGCTACACCTTC
TRBJ1-1 - TRBV4-1 - CASSQEGGRTPAEAFF TGCGCCAGCAGCCAAGAGGGCGGCAGGACCCCAGCTGAAGCTTTCTTT
TRBJ2-3 - TRBV4-3 - CASSQERVGGSTDTQYF TGCGCCAGCAGCCAAGAACGGGTCGGGGGTAGCACAGATACGCAGTATTTT
TRBJ1-2 - TRBV6-1 - CASSGGLEAFNYGYTF TGTGCCAGCAGTGGGGGTCTGGAGGCCTTTAACTATGGCTACACCTTC
TRBJ2-2 - TRBV11-2 - CASSPRVLTGELFF TGTGCCAGCAGCCCGAGGGTTCTCACCGGGGAGCTGTTTTTT
TRBJ1-2 once TRBV19 - CASSPLLVNYGYTF TGTGCCAGTAGTCCCCTATTGGTTAACTATGGCTACACCTTC
TRBJ1-6 - TRBV6-5 - CASSYNFFASPLHF TGTGCCAGCAGTTACAACTTTTTCGCCTCACCCCTCCACTTT
TRBJ1-2 few TRBV10-2 - CASSETPTAGGYTF TGCGCCAGCAGTGAAACTCCGACAGCTGGTGGCTACACCTTC
TRBJ1-6 - TRBV18 - CASSLNKPGTNSPLHF TGTGCCAGCTCACTAAACAAACCGGGCACTAATTCACCCCTCCACTTT
TRBJ2-2 - TRBV11-3 - CASSLDQEGSENTGELFF TGTGCCAGCAGCTTAGATCAAGAGGGGTCGGAGAACACCGGGGAGCTGTTTTTT
TRBJ1-2 - TRBV27 TRBD1 CASSPGTGRNGYTF TGTGCCAGCAGTCCGGGGACAGGGCGAAATGGCTACACCTTC
TRBJ2-7 - TRBV9 - CASSVSVLGVGSNEQYF TGTGCCAGCAGCGTTTCGGTACTTGGGGTTGGGAGCAACGAGCAGTACTTC
TRBJ2-1 once TRBV2 TRBD1 CASDPQGLNYNEQFF TGTGCCAGCGACCCACAGGGGCTGAACTACAATGAGCAGTTCTTC
TRBJ2-2 - TRBV14 - CASSQDSLTTGELFF TGTGCCAGCAGCCAAGATAGCCTGACAACCGGGGAGCTGTTTTTT
TRBJ1-6 - TRBV6-5 - CASSQGREKGALHF TGTGCCAGCAGTCAGGGGCGGGAAAAGGGGGCCCTCCACTTT
TRBJ1-4 - TRBV7-9 - CASSLESGHEKLFF TGTGCCAGCAGCTTAGAATCGGGACATGAAAAACTGTTTTTT
TRBJ2-2 - TRBV4-2 - CASSQDPVSGELFF TGTGCCAGCAGCCAAGATCCGGTATCCGGGGAGCTGTTTTTT
TRBJ2-1 - TRBV19 - CASSPGTYPYNEQFF TGTGCCAGTAGTCCCGGGACGTACCCGTACAATGAGCAGTTCTTC